Listed below are T cell receptor beta chains from one sample, sequenced in a study of CXCR3-negative and CXCR3-positive naive CD8 T cells. With the 5' RACE reads reprocessed, TCRdb shows one record per CDR3 protein and no DNA. The sample includes over 35,000 distinct CDR3 sequences. The sequenced sample consisted of memory CD8+ T cells from blood. These receptors were obtained from a human donor in good health. Some clones in this sample may be carry-over from other donors' samples. The CDR3 runs from the conserved cysteine through the conserved F or W. For some rows the clone size is stated as once, few or many, or as a class when expanded; others skip it.

CDR3 protein	clone size	V gene	J gene	CDR3 length
CASSQIRGGYGEQFF	medium-sized	TRBV4-3	TRBJ2-1	15
CATSDDRDTGELFF	.	TRBV24-1	TRBJ2-2	14
CSTPGRSYNEQFF	.	TRBV20-1	TRBJ2-1	13
CASKTGLGRDEQFF	.	TRBV5-1	TRBJ2-1	14
CASSQDRRYNEQFF	.	TRBV14	TRBJ2-1	14
CSARDLSENQPQHF	.	TRBV20-1	TRBJ1-5	14
CASSQVDLDVSSYNEQFF	.	TRBV4-1	TRBJ2-1	18
CSVEEGNQPQHF	.	TRBV29-1	TRBJ1-5	12
CASSQGNTEAFF	.	TRBV11-3	TRBJ1-1	12
CASSSRGSGTQETQYF	.	TRBV28	TRBJ2-5	16
CSVEAGTEQYF	.	TRBV29-1	TRBJ2-7	11
CASSLNRRTSGFYEQYF	.	TRBV12-3/TRBV12-4	TRBJ2-7	17
CASSPGLAGAKEQYF	.	TRBV28	TRBJ2-7	15
CASSYPAGPQHF	.	TRBV6-5	TRBJ1-5	12
CASSLAVREPSYEQYF	.	TRBV7-9	TRBJ2-7	16
CASSLSTNTEAFF	.	TRBV5-1	TRBJ1-1	13
CATKATQTSTDTQYF	.	TRBV28	TRBJ2-3	15
CASSPGTQVGGYTF	.	TRBV9	TRBJ1-2	14
CASSPSGGLVFYEQYF	.	TRBV6-5	TRBJ2-7	16
CASSLTPYEQYF	.	TRBV12-3/TRBV12-4	TRBJ2-7	12
CASSLAWTSGSGELFF	.	TRBV7-8	TRBJ2-2	16